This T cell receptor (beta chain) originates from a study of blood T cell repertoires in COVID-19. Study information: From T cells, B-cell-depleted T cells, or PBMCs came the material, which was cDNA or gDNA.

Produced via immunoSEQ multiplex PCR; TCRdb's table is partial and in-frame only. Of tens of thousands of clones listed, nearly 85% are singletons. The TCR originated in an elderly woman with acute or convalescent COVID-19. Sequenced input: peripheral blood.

For the CDR3, the DNA is TGTGCCAGCACCCGGGACACCAACACAGATACGCAGTATTTT. This codes for CASTRDTNTDTQYF. The V call is TRBV3-1 (or the pseudogene TRBV3-2), the J call TRBJ2-3; tentatively, D is TRBD1 (6 bases). The CDR3 extends over 14 amino acids. The V end lost 7 bases, the J end lost 2 bases, and 13 bases lay between the germline ends. Per germline, CDR1 LGHDT and CDR2 YNNKEL (reference sequence).